The clone carrying this T cell receptor beta chain has a handful of counts. Its antigen is unknown. This entry comes from a study of T cell repertoires in cytomegalovirus infection. TCRdb analysed the reads with MiXCR anew, one entry per CDR3 protein. The repertoire holds hundreds of thousands of distinct CDR3 sequences, with around 29% as singletons. The CDR3 sequence is 13 residues long. CDR1 SGHTA and CDR2 FQGTGA come from the germline V gene. Between the trimmed V and J ends, which lost 2 bases and 6 bases, there was a span of 11 bases. V is TRBV7-3 and J is TRBJ2-7; D possibly corresponds to TRBD2 (6 bases). Source: cultured CD8+ T cells from PBMCs, taken from culture after CMV antigen stimulation. This TCR was sampled from a human donor in good health (CMV status not recorded). Some clones in this sample may be carry-over from other donors' samples. The CDR3 coding sequence is TGTGCCAGCAGCTTATTCGGGGGAGGCGAGCAGTACGTC. Amino acids: CASSLFGGGEQYV.